What follows describes a single T cell receptor beta chain. The antigen remains unidentified. The method was immunoSEQ multiplex PCR; TCRdb's version includes in-frame clones alone and lacks a portion of them. The sample yields under 120,000 clones, around nine tenths seen once. V was clipped by 3 bases and J by 6 bases, with 3 bases between them. CDR1 and CDR2 (germline): KGHSH, LQKENI. The CDR3 consists of 11 residues. These data belong to a study of identifying expanded T cells in peripheral blood. Points from the study as a whole: Over around two and four weeks, about 16.4 and 19 clones changed, versus around 1.1 between replicates. Across healthy donors, higher total template counts meant significantly greater two-week count variance.

No infections or other immune events were documented during collection. Sequenced material: blood. This clonotype was obtained from a person between 18 and 69 years old in good health. This chain connects TRBV18 to TRBJ1-3; no clear D gene. The CDR3 loop reads CASSPENTIYF. CDR3 nucleotides: TGTGCCAGCTCACCGGAAAACACCATATATTTT.